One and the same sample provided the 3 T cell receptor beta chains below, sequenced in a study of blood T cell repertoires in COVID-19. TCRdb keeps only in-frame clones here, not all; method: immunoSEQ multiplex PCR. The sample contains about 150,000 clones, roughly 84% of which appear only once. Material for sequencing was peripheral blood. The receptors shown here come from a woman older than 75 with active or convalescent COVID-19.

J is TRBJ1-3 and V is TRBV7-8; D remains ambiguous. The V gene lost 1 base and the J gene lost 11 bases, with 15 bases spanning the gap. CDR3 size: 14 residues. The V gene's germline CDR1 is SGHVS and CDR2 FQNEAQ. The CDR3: CASSLVPNLSPIYF. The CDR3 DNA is TGTGCCAGCAGCTTAGTCCCGAACTTATCTCCCATATATTTT.

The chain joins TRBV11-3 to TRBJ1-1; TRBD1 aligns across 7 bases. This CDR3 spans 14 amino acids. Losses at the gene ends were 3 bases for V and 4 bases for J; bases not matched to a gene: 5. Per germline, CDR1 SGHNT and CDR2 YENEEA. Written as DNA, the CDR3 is TGTGCCAGCAGCTTTACAGGGGAAGGCACTGAAGCTTTCTTT. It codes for CASSFTGEGTEAFF.

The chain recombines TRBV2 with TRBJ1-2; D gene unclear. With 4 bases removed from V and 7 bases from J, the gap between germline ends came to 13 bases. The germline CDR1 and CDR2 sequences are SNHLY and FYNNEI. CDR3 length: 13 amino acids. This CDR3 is CASSGAQIGGYTF. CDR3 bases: TGTGCCAGCAGTGGGGCCCAGATAGGTGGCTACACCTTC.